This TCR beta chain was profiled in a study of tumor-infiltrating lymphocytes in oesophageal squamous cell carcinoma. TCRdb called the PCR reads again in MiXCR, with one record for every CDR3 protein. The sample contains over 10,000 distinct CDR3 sequences, approximately 52% of which appear only once. Material for sequencing was esophageal tumor tissue. This TCR was sampled from a female donor with esophageal squamous cell carcinoma.

CDR3 nucleotides: TGTGCCAGCAGCTTATGGACAGGGAGCCACGAGCAGTACTTC. Its protein is CASSLWTGSHEQYF. The V gene is TRBV7-4, the J gene TRBJ2-3, with TRBD1 identical over 8 bases. Near its end, the DNA agrees better with TRBJ2-7, so the J call may be wrong. Germline CDR1 and CDR2: SGHVT and SQSDAQ. This CDR3 region has 14 residues.